This is a list of T cell receptor beta chains from one sample in a study of beta chain features in type 1 diabetes. Sequencing was performed with immunoSEQ multiplex PCR; in TCRdb, only in-frame clones are kept and a portion is missing. The data show 350,000 to 450,000 clones, approximately 15% seen once. The sequenced sample consisted of naive CD4+ T cells from blood. Every receptor here comes from a man between 25 and 39 years old in good health. Each CDR3 is given with its conserved first and last residue. D genes are given only for firm matches. Clone size appears in some rows only: once, few, many, or a class for an expanded clone.

v_call	j_call	d_call	clone_size	cdr3_nt	cdr3_aa
TRBV27	TRBJ2-2	-	-	TGTGCCAGCAGTTTTGGTGCCGGGGAGCTGTTTTTT	CASSFGAGELFF
TRBV7-2	TRBJ2-2	TRBD2	few	TGTGCCAGCAGCTTACGATCTGCTAGCGGGAGTGGCGGGGAGCTGTTTTTT	CASSLRSASGSGGELFF
TRBV6-5	TRBJ1-4	-	few	TGTGCCAGCAGCTCACATGGGGCGTCTGAAAAACTGTTTTTT	CASSSHGASEKLFF
TRBV10-3	TRBJ1-1	-	few	TGTGCCATCAGTGTCGTCAGGGGGAACACTGAAGCTTTCTTT	CAISVVRGNTEAFF
TRBV9	TRBJ2-2	-	few	TGTGCCAGCAGCGCTTCTAGTGCGAACACCGGGGAGCTGTTTTTT	CASSASSANTGELFF
TRBV27	TRBJ1-5	-	few	TGTGCCAGCAGTTTCTCTGGGTGGGAGCCCCAGCATTTT	CASSFSGWEPQHF
TRBV9	TRBJ2-6	TRBD1	-	TGTGCCAGCAGCGTGGGGACAGGGGGTTTCTCTGGGGCCAACGTCCTGACTTTC	CASSVGTGGFSGANVLTF
TRBV6-6	TRBJ1-4	-	few	TGTGCCAGCAGCGGTGCCGGGACAAGTTGGTTT	CASSGAGTSWF
TRBV29-1	TRBJ1-2	TRBD1	-	TGCAGCGTCAGACAGGGGAACTATGGCTACACCTTC	CSVRQGNYGYTF
TRBV29-1	TRBJ2-3	TRBD1	few	TGCAGCGTTGACTCGACAGGGACCTACACAGATACGCAGTATTTT	CSVDSTGTYTDTQYF
TRBV5-1	TRBJ1-3	-	few	TGCGCCAGCAGCCGCGGACGGACTGGAAACACCATATATTTT	CASSRGRTGNTIYF
TRBV30	TRBJ1-1	-	many	TGTGCCTGGACCCTGGGCAGGGTAACCACTGAAGCTTTCTTT	CAWTLGRVTTEAFF
TRBV4-3	TRBJ2-2	-	few	TGCGCCAGCAGCCCCGTTAGCGGGGAGCTGTTTTTT	CASSPVSGELFF
TRBV7-3	TRBJ2-1	-	few	TGTGCCAGCAGCGCCGTTATTAACAATGAGCAGTTCTTC	CASSAVINNEQFF
TRBV5-6	TRBJ1-2	-	-	TGTGCCAGCAGCTTGGACGGAGGCTATGGCTACACCTTC	CASSLDGGYGYTF
TRBV18	TRBJ1-2	TRBD1	-	TGTGCCAGCTCGCCTCCGGTAGGGACAGGGATCTATGGCTACACCTTC	CASSPPVGTGIYGYTF
TRBV4-3	TRBJ2-3	-	few	TGCGCCAGCAGCCAAGATCTCGCGGGGGCATCAGATACGCAGTATTTT	CASSQDLAGASDTQYF
TRBV7-9	TRBJ2-1	TRBD2	few	TGTGCCAGCAGCCCGAGCGGGGGCATGGATGAGCAGTTCTTC	CASSPSGGMDEQFF
TRBV15	TRBJ2-7	-	-	TGTGCCACCAGCAGACCAGACAGCTACGAGCAGTACTTC	CATSRPDSYEQYF
TRBV11-2	TRBJ2-1	-	-	TGTGCCAGCAGCCCGGACAGTGACAATGAGCAGTTCTTC	CASSPDSDNEQFF
TRBV7-2	TRBJ2-3	-	-	TGTGCCAGCAGCTTGAAGGGGGTAGGGGGATATACGCAGTATTTT	CASSLKGVGGYTQYF
TRBV7-8	TRBJ2-5	-	few	TGTGCCAGCAGCTTCCGCGCACCAGAGACCCAGTACTTC	CASSFRAPETQYF
TRBV27	TRBJ1-2	-	-	TGTGCCAGCAGTACCGGGACACTAAATGGCTACACCTTC	CASSTGTLNGYTF
TRBV19	TRBJ1-2	TRBD1	-	TGTGCCAGTAGGGGACCGGACAGGCGATACTATGGCTACACCTTC	CASRGPDRRYYGYTF
TRBV7-9	TRBJ2-3	-	-	TGTGCCAGCAGCCCTTGGATCGTGGAGGGGACAGATACGCAGTATTTT	CASSPWIVEGTDTQYF
TRBV18	TRBJ1-2	-	-	TGTGCCAGCTCACCCCTCCGGGCAGGGATTCTACCTATAGGTGGCTACACCTTC	CASSPLRAGILPIGGYTF
TRBV7-2	TRBJ2-1	-	few	TGTGCCAGCAGCTTAGATTCCACAGCGAGAGGGAGTGAGCAGTTCTTC	CASSLDSTARGSEQFF
TRBV25-1	TRBJ2-3	-	-	TGTGCCAGCAGTGACAGGGAAACAGATACGCAGTATTTT	CASSDRETDTQYF
TRBV6-5	TRBJ1-2	-	-	TGTGCCAGCAGTAGAGCAGCTTATGGCTACACCTTC	CASSRAAYGYTF
TRBV7-2	TRBJ2-3	TRBD1	-	TGTGCCAGCAGCTCTTGGACAGGGGGGATAGATACGCAGTATTTT	CASSSWTGGIDTQYF
TRBV10-3	TRBJ2-7	-	-	TGTGCCATCAGTGAGTCTTTCGACAGACCCTACGAGCAGTACTTC	CAISESFDRPYEQYF
TRBV4-2	TRBJ2-1	-	-	TGTGCCAGCAGCCAAGAGGGAGACTACTCCTACAATGAGCAGTTCTTC	CASSQEGDYSYNEQFF
TRBV4-3	TRBJ2-3	-	-	TGCGCCAGCAGCCAACTGGGTTCGGGCACAGATACGCAGTATTTT	CASSQLGSGTDTQYF
TRBV4-1	TRBJ2-1	-	few	TGCGCCAGCAGCCTCCCGGTTAGCCTTATTTCCAATGAGCAGTTCTTC	CASSLPVSLISNEQFF
TRBV4-2	TRBJ2-1	TRBD1	-	TGTGCCAGCAGCCAAGTGTTTATGGACAGGGGGCTAGGTGAGCAGTTCTTC	CASSQVFMDRGLGEQFF
TRBV9	TRBJ2-3	TRBD2	-	TGTGCCAGCAGCGTAGTAGCGGGGGGTCTGTCTAGCACAGATACGCAGTATTTT	CASSVVAGGLSSTDTQYF
TRBV7-2	TRBJ2-3	-	-	TGTGCCAGCAGCTTAACGGGGGTCGTCGCAGATACGCAGTATTTT	CASSLTGVVADTQYF
TRBV18	TRBJ2-2	TRBD1	-	TGTGCCAGCTCACCAAGGACAGGGAAGTACGCCGGGGAGCTGTTTTTT	CASSPRTGKYAGELFF
TRBV28	TRBJ2-7	-	-	TGTGCCAGCACGAAGGGGTTCGACGAGCAGTACTTC	CASTKGFDEQYF
TRBV7-2	TRBJ1-2	-	few	TGTGCCAGCAGCCCAGGGACGGACTCTAACTATGGCTACACCTTC	CASSPGTDSNYGYTF
TRBV25-1	TRBJ1-5	-	-	TGTGCCAGCAGTCCCAGGGCTGGTCAGCCCCAGCATTTT	CASSPRAGQPQHF
TRBV4-3	TRBJ2-3	-	few	TGCGCCAGCAGCCAAGCTTCCCCAGATACGCAGTATTTT	CASSQASPDTQYF
TRBV5-6	TRBJ1-2	-	few	TGTGCCAGTGGATATGGCTACACCTTC	CASGYGYTF
TRBV30	TRBJ2-1	-	few	TGTGCCTGGAGTGTACTTGGAGGGGTCTACAATGAGCAGTTCTTC	CAWSVLGGVYNEQFF
TRBV5-1	TRBJ2-7	TRBD1	-	TGCGCCAGCCGTCGGGACAGGTCCTACGAGCAGTACTTC	CASRRDRSYEQYF
TRBV6-6	TRBJ2-7	-	-	TGTGCCAGCACCCCCGGCAGGCCCTCCTACGAGCAGTACTTC	CASTPGRPSYEQYF
TRBV7-3	TRBJ1-5	-	few	TGTGCCAGCAGCGAGTGGAGCAATCAGCCCCAGCATTTT	CASSEWSNQPQHF
TRBV29-1	TRBJ2-1	-	few	TGCAGCGTTGGAGGGGGTCAGGGGAGATACAATGAGCAGTTCTTC	CSVGGGQGRYNEQFF
TRBV7-2	TRBJ1-1	-	few	TGTGCCAGCAGCTTGAAAAATATAGGCGAAGCTTTCTTT	CASSLKNIGEAFF
TRBV6-5	TRBJ2-7	-	few	TGTGCCAGCAGTCGGGACGCCCACGAGCAGTACTTC	CASSRDAHEQYF
TRBV6-5	TRBJ2-1	TRBD2	-	TGTGCCAGCAGTTCTCTAGCGGGGTTCTCCTACAATGAGCAGTTCTTC	CASSSLAGFSYNEQFF
TRBV7-9	TRBJ2-4	TRBD2	-	TGTGCCAGCAGCTATAATTCAGCGGGGCGGATCAACTTC	CASSYNSAGRINF
TRBV5-1	TRBJ2-2	-	-	TGCGCCAGCAATCCATCAGGAGGGGAGCTGTTTTTT	CASNPSGGELFF
TRBV6-5	TRBJ2-7	TRBD1	few	TGTGCCGGCCAACTGACAGGGGGAAACGAGCAGTACTTC	CAGQLTGGNEQYF
TRBV9	TRBJ2-1	-	-	TGTGCCAGCAGCGTAGCTGTCGCTAGTCCAGGTGAGCAGTTCTTC	CASSVAVASPGEQFF